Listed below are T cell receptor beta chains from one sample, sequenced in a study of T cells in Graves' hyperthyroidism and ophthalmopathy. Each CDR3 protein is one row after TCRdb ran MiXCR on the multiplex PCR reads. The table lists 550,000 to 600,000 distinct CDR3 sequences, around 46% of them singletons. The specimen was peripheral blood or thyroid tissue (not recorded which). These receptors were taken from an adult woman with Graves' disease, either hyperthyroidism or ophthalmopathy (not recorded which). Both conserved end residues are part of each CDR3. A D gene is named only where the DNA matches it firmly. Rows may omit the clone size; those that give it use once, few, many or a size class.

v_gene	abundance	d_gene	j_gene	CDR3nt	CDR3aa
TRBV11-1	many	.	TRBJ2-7	TGTGCCAGCAGCTATAGGGGACACGGGAGCTACGAGCAGTACTTC	CASSYRGHGSYEQYF
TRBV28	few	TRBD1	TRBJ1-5	TGTGCCAGCAGTACCCTCCCCGGGACAGGGATGCATCAGCCCCAGCATTTT	CASSTLPGTGMHQPQHF
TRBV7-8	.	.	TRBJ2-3	TGTGCCACTCGGCGGCGGTTCACAGATACGCAGTATTTT	CATRRRFTDTQYF
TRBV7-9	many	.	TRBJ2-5	TGTGCCAGCAGCTTCGGGTGGATTGAGACCCAGTACTTC	CASSFGWIETQYF
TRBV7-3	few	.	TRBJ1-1	TGTGCCAGCAGCGTGGACTGGGGAAAGGCTGAAGCTTTCTTT	CASSVDWGKAEAFF
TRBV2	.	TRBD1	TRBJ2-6	TGTGCCAGCAGTCCGGGACAGGTGGGCTCTGGGGCCAACGTCCTGACTTTC	CASSPGQVGSGANVLTF
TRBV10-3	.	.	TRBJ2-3	TGTGCCATCCAGTCGGGCGGGAACACAGATACGCAGTATTTT	CAIQSGGNTDTQYF
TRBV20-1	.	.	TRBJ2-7	TGCAGTGCTAGAGATCAGGACAGCTACGAGCAGTACTTC	CSARDQDSYEQYF
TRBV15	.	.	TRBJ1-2	TGTGCCACCAGCAGAGAAGCGGCAGGGCAGGTCGATTCCGGGGGCTATGGCTACACCTTC	CATSREAAGQVDSGGYGYTF
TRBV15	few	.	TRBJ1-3	TGTGCCACCAGTCATCCAGGGGCCGTCGCTGGAAACACCATATATTTT	CATSHPGAVAGNTIYF
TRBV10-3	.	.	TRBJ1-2	TGTGCCATCAGTCAGGGAGACAGGCGACTAAGCTACACCTTC	CAISQGDRRLSYTF
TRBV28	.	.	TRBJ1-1	TGTGCCAGCAATGGGGTAGCGGACACTGAAGCTTTCTTT	CASNGVADTEAFF
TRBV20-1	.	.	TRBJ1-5	TGCAGTGCTAGAGGTCCAGGGCTGGGCAATCAGCCCCAGCATTTT	CSARGPGLGNQPQHF
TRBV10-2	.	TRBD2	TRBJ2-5	TGCGCCAGTCTAGCGGGAGGTGAAGAGACCCAGTACTTC	CASLAGGEETQYF
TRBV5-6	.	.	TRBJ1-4	TGTGCCAGCAGCTTGGACAGCAACTATGAAAAACTGTTTTTT	CASSLDSNYEKLFF
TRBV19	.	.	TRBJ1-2	TGTGCCAGTAGTATGGCCCTCGCGACAGCTAACTATGGCTACACCTTC	CASSMALATANYGYTF
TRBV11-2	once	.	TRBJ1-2	TGTGCCAGCAGCACCGGCGGGTATGCAACTGGCTACACCTTC	CASSTGGYATGYTF
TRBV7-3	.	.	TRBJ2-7	TGTGCCAGCAGCCCAGGCTCTGGAGAGCAGTACTTC	CASSPGSGEQYF
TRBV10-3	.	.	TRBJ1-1	TGTGCCATCAGGATACAGGACAGGAACACTGAAGCTTTCTTT	CAIRIQDRNTEAFF
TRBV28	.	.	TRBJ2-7	TGTGCCAGTCTTCCTCAGGCCCTCGGGGGCGAGCAGTACTTC	CASLPQALGGEQYF
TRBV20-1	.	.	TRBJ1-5	TGCAGTGTTGGACTAGCGGGATGGGAGACCCAGCATTTT	CSVGLAGWETQHF
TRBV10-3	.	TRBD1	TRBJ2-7	TGTGCCATCAGCGCCGGACCGGGACAGGGCTCCTACGAGCAGTACTTC	CAISAGPGQGSYEQYF
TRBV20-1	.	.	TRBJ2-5	TGCAGTGCTAGTTTCGGCAGACCTGTGGCCCAGTACTTC	CSASFGRPVAQYF
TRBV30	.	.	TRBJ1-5	TGTGCCTGGAGTGTAGGGCAAAGTCAGCCCCAGCATTTT	CAWSVGQSQPQHF
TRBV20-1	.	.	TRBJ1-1	TGCAGTGAGTCCGAGGGTGAAGCTTTCTTT	CSESEGEAFF
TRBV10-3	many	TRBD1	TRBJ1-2	TGTGCCATCAGTCGACAGGGGGCATACTATGGCTACACCTTC	CAISRQGAYYGYTF
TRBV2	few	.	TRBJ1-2	TGTGCCAGCAGTGTGCGGCTTGACTATGGCTACACCTTC	CASSVRLDYGYTF
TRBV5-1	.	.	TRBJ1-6	TGCGCCAGCAGCGTAGGGGGTCATAATTCACCCCTCCACTTT	CASSVGGHNSPLHF
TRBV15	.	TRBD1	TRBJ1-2	TGTGCCACCAGCAGAGCAAGACAGGGGGTCGGTAAAGGCTACACCTTC	CATSRARQGVGKGYTF
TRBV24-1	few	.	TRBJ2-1	TGTGCCACCAGTGATTTGGCTGGTGGTGAGCAGTTCTTC	CATSDLAGGEQFF
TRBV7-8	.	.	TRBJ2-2	TGTGCCAGCAGCCCAGGACAGCAAGAGAACGGGGAGCTGTTTTTT	CASSPGQQENGELFF
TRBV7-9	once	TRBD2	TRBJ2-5	TGTGCCAGCAGCTTAGCCAGCGGGGGGGATCGGGAGACCCAGTACTTC	CASSLASGGDRETQYF
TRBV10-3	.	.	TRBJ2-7	TGTGCCATCAGGGGCCCGGGGGAGGCCGAGCAGTACTTC	CAIRGPGEAEQYF
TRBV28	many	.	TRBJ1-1	TGTGCCAGTACAAGGGGGGCGCAGGCTTTCTTT	CASTRGAQAFF
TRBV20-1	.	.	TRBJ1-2	TGCAGTGCTACGGCCAGGCCAGACTATGGCTACACCTTC	CSATARPDYGYTF
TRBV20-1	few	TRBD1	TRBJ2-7	TGCAGTGCTAGAGAGACAGGGAATCACGAGCAGTACTTC	CSARETGNHEQYF
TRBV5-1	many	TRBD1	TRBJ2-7	TGCGCCAGCAGCATAAACAGGGGGAGCGGCGACGAGCAGTACTTC	CASSINRGSGDEQYF
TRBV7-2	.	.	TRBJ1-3	TGTGCCAGCAGCTTGAGGAGGGGTCGTGGCTCTGGAAACACCATATATTTT	CASSLRRGRGSGNTIYF
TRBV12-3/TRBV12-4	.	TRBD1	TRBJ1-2	TGTGCCAGCAGGCTTCGACAGGGCTATGGCTACACCTTC	CASRLRQGYGYTF
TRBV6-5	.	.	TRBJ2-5	TGTGCCAGCAGTTCCTGGGACCAACAAGAGACCCAGTACTTC	CASSSWDQQETQYF
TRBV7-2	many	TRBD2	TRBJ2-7	TGTGCCAGCAGCGAGCCGGGACTAGCCCTATCCTACGAGCAGTACTTC	CASSEPGLALSYEQYF
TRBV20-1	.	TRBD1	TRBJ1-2	TGCAGTGCTAGAGGTCCAGCCGGGACAGATCGAGGTGGCTACACCTTC	CSARGPAGTDRGGYTF